Here is one T cell receptor (beta chain) with its context. Its matching antigen is unknown. The record originates from a study of response to subunit inactivated influenza vaccine. Germline loops: CDR1 SGHDT, CDR2 YYEEEE. This CDR3 comprises 15 residues. V was shortened by 4 bases and J by 2 bases, with 15 bases between the two germline ends. Broader study findings: Every seasonal influenza vaccination brings in few new T cells, the authors suggested.

MiXCR, applied by TCRdb to the RT-PCR reads, yields one record per CDR3 protein. The repertoire holds about 530,000 distinct CDR3 sequences, with 13% as singletons. This specimen consisted of PBMCs from blood, obtained 35 to 45 days after vaccination. The V gene is TRBV5-6, the J gene TRBJ2-5; D may be TRBD1 or TRBD2 (5 bases each). This clonotype was sampled from a man aged 45 to 65 who received an inactivated influenza vaccine. In DNA form, the CDR3 reads TGTGCCAGCAGCCCTCTAGGGGAGCGACAAGAGACCCAGTACTTC. It specifies CASSPLGERQETQYF.